What follows is one TCR beta chain and its context. Antigen unknown. Germline-derived CDR1 and CDR2 are LNHDA and SQIVND (reference sequence). The CDR3 length is 13 residues. V lost 5 bases, J lost 2 bases, and 7 bases lay in between. The time point: after dendritic cell vaccination, including at tumor progression/relapse. Fresh-frozen tumor tissue and more than two years of survival data were available for all. This entry comes from a study of glioma-infiltrating T cells after dendritic cell vaccination. Looking at the study overall: Patients had newly diagnosed or recurrent glioblastoma and received dendritic cell vaccines.

TCRdb keeps only in-frame clones here, not all; method: immunoSEQ multiplex PCR. The sample lists fewer than 95,000 clones; roughly 85% were seen once. General study results and limits: Complete blood and tumor specimen sets were limited to few patients.

The clonotype comes from a human donor with glioblastoma. The sample was blood, taken after dendritic cell vaccination. J is TRBJ2-1 and V is TRBV19; D not certain. CDR3 bases: TGTGCCAGTAGTCCTGGCACCTACAATGAGCAGTTCTTC. Translating it yields CASSPGTYNEQFF. Filled out from reference TRBV19 and TRBJ2-1, the complete variable domain reads DGGITQSPKYLFRKEGQNVTLSCEQNLNHDAMYWYRQDPGQGLRLIYYSQIVNDFQKGDIAEGYSVSREKKESFPLTVTSAQKNPTAFYLCASSPGTYNEQFFGPGTRLTVL.